This T cell receptor beta chain was captured by sequencing in a study of shared clonotypes between healthy human individuals. Overall study findings and caveats: Sampling used blood alone; tissue repertoires probably differ.

The CDR3 runs to 17 residues. Looked up from germline, CDR1 is SGHDN and CDR2 is FVKESK. J was trimmed by 4 bases and V by 4 bases; bases with no gene match: 7. This clone was detected once. What it binds is not known. Some clones are missing from TCRdb's copy, which holds only in-frame ones; the method was immunoSEQ multiplex PCR. The data contain over a million clones, roughly 96% of them singletons. The specimen was naive CD4+ T cells sorted from blood. Specified subset: CD45RA+ positively selected. This receptor was identified in a man under 40 in good health. The gene calls are TRBV14 and TRBJ2-1; TRBD2 aligns across 13 bases. The chain's CDR3 is CASSRRTGLAGYNEQFF. Written as DNA, the CDR3 is TGTGCCAGCAGCCGACGGACGGGACTAGCGGGGTACAATGAGCAGTTCTTC.